The text below deals with one TCR beta chain. Enrolment of Seattle patients took place during active infection, and they were followed longitudinally. The source of the sample is a study of blood T cell repertoires in COVID-19. Across the study: Some COVID-19 samples were acute and others convalescent; all came from the United States, Italy and Spain.

Germline V gives CDR1 SNHLY, CDR2 FYNNEI. This CDR3 region has 15 residues. V shed 3 bases and J shed 3 bases, with 12 bases lying between them. In the original analysis: Researchers report that nucleated cell counts were estimated from reference gene primer amplification. Libraries were prepared by immunoSEQ multiplex PCR; TCRdb keeps only in-frame clonotypes and omits some of them. The V and J calls and clone size come from that table; D and trimming were worked out from the DNA. The sample records about 270,000 clones, 70% to 90% being singletons. What was sequenced was peripheral blood. The rearrangement uses TRBV2 and TRBJ2-1; D might be TRBD1 (6 bases). The TCR originated in a woman in her 70s with COVID-19, enrolled during active disease. Written as DNA, the CDR3 is TGTGCCAGCAGTGATTCCAGGGGCAGCTACAATGAGCAGTTCTTC. Protein sequence: CASSDSRGSYNEQFF.